The clone carrying this T cell receptor beta chain has only one observation. The antigen is not known. This entry belongs to a study of shared clonotypes between healthy human individuals. Study-level results: About 5% was the fraction of naive CD4 clonotypes found shared across a handful of donors. Non-shared clonotypes were found to have lower generation probabilities than the clonotypes that were shared by all four of the sorted-subset donors.

Genomic DNA from each subset was divided evenly over several immunoSEQ plates. Libraries were prepared by immunoSEQ multiplex PCR; TCRdb keeps only in-frame clonotypes and omits some of them. This sample carries 2 million to 3 million clones, 90% to 95% of them seen once, and the ten largest clones take roughly 0.39%. The ends lost 3 bases at V and 0 bases at J; junction bases unmatched: 8. Germline loops: CDR1 GTSNPN, CDR2 SVGIG (reference sequence). This CDR3 is built from 17 residues. The chain is built from TRBV30 and TRBJ1-4; 9 bases fit TRBD1. The sequenced material came from naive CD4+ T cells from PBMCs. Subset: CD45RA+ positively selected. The clonotype comes from a man younger than 30 in good health. Some clones in this sample may be carry-over from other donors' samples. DNA of the CDR3: TGTGCCTGGAGAGGGACAGGGACTTACTCAACTAATGAAAAACTGTTTTTT. This gives the protein CAWRGTGTYSTNEKLFF.